This T cell receptor (beta chain) was sequenced for a study of T cells in Graves' hyperthyroidism and ophthalmopathy. CDR1 SQVTM and CDR2 ANQGSEA come from the germline V gene. CDR3 length equals 14 residues. The trim removed 8 bases at V and 2 bases at J, leaving 6 bases unmatched. As for this clonotype: Antigen unknown.

Findings and limits, study-wide: Most thyroid clonotypes that were expanded above 0.001 also turned up in blood.

Amplified TCR beta CDR3 regions came from RNA transcripts. First-round RT-PCR targeting the TCR CDR3 was performed with the HTBI primer set. TCRdb ran MiXCR on the multiplex PCR reads and lists one entry per CDR3 protein. In the table there are some 650,000 distinct CDR3 sequences, roughly 16% of which are singletons. This receptor was obtained from a middle-aged woman with Graves' ophthalmopathy. The sample comprised blood. The gene calls are TRBV29-1 and TRBJ1-3, with 10 bases that match TRBD1. CDR3 bases: TGCAGCATATCCGGGACAGGGGCTGGAAACACCATATATTTT. Amino acids: CSISGTGAGNTIYF.